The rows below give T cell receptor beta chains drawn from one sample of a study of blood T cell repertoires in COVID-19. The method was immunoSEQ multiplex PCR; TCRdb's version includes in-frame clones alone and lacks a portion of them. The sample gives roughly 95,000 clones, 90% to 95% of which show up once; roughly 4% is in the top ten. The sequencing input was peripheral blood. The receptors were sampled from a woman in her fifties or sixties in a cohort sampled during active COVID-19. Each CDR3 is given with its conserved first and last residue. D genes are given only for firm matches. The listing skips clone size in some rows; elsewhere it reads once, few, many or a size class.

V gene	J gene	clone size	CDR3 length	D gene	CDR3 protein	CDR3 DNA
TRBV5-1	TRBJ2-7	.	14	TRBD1	CASRLRDRDYEQYF	TGCGCCAGCAGACTCCGGGACAGAGACTACGAGCAGTACTTC
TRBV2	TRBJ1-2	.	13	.	CASSGGGGYGYTF	TGTGCCAGCAGCGGGGGTGGGGGTTATGGCTACACCTTC
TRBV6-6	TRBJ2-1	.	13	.	CASRGGPSNEQFF	TGTGCCAGCAGGGGCGGGCCAAGCAATGAGCAGTTCTTC
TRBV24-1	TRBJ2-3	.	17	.	CATSDPTREAVTDTQYF	TGTGCCACCAGTGACCCAACGAGGGAGGCAGTCACAGATACGCAGTATTTT
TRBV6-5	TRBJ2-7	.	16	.	CASSYSRGVERYEQYF	TGTGCCAGCAGTTACTCCAGGGGTGTTGAGCGCTACGAGCAGTACTTC
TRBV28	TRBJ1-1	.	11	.	CAIKVGGEAFF	TGTGCCATCAAAGTGGGGGGTGAAGCTTTCTTT
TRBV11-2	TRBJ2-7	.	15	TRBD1	CASSSALGQHYEQYF	TGTGCCAGCAGCTCCGCCTTGGGACAGCACTACGAGCAGTACTTC
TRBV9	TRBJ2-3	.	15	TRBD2	CASSQPGLSTDTQYF	TGTGCCAGCAGCCAACCGGGACTAAGCACAGATACGCAGTATTTT
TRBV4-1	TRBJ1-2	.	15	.	CASSQDGGVRYGYTF	TGCGCCAGCAGCCAAGACGGGGGTGTGCGGTATGGCTACACCTTC
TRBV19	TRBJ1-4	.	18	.	CASSFSGFSRAGGEKLFF	TGTGCCAGTAGTTTCAGCGGGTTCTCTCGGGCGGGAGGGGAAAAACTGTTTTTT
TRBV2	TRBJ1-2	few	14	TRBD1	CASNTGQGVYGYTF	TGTGCCAGCAACACGGGACAGGGCGTCTATGGCTACACCTTC
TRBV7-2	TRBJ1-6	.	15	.	CASIAATVRNSPLHF	TGTGCCAGCATCGCAGCGACAGTGAGAAATTCACCCCTCCACTTT
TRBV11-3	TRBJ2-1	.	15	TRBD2	CASSSLAAPYNEQFF	TGTGCCAGCAGCTCGCTAGCGGCGCCCTACAATGAGCAGTTCTTC
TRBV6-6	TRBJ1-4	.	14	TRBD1	CASTQGGRDEKLFF	TGTGCCAGCACCCAAGGGGGCAGGGATGAAAAACTGTTTTTT
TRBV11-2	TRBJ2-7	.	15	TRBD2	CASSSPLREAYEQYF	TGTGCCAGCAGCTCCCCCCTGCGGGAGGCCTACGAGCAGTACTTC
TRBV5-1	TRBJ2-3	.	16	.	CASSLRLSSSTDTQYF	TGCGCCAGCAGCCTCAGACTGTCGAGTAGCACAGATACGCAGTATTTT
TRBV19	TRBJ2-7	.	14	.	CASKGEGSHYEQYF	TGTGCCAGTAAGGGGGAGGGAAGCCACTACGAGCAGTACTTC
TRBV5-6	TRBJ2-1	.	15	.	CASSDLGTPYNEQFF	TGTGCCAGCAGTGATCTGGGGACACCTTACAATGAGCAGTTCTTC
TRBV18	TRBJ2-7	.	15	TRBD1	CASSPPGGRGYEQYF	TGTGCCAGCTCACCACCAGGGGGCAGGGGCTACGAGCAGTACTTC
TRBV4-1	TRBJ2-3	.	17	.	CASSQGGGVDNTDTQYF	TGCGCCAGCAGCCAAGGAGGGGGAGTAGATAACACAGATACGCAGTATTTT
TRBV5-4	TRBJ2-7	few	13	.	CASSQVEAYEQYF	TGTGCCAGCAGCCAAGTCGAGGCCTACGAGCAGTACTTC
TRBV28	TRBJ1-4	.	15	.	CASSPSEAANEKLFF	TGTGCCAGCAGTCCTTCCGAGGCCGCTAATGAAAAACTGTTTTTT
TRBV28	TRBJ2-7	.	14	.	CASSIVTASYEQYF	TGTGCCAGCAGTATAGTGACAGCTTCCTACGAGCAGTACTTC
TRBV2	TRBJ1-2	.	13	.	CASSEQKQATNLF	TGTGCCAGCAGCGAGCAGAAACAGGCGACAAACCTCTTC
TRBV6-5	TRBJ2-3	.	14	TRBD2	CASSEGLAADTQYF	TGTGCCAGCTCCGAAGGGCTAGCGGCAGATACGCAGTATTTT
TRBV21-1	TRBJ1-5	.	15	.	CASKTGGVGNQPQHF	TGTGCCAGCAAGACAGGGGGCGTCGGCAATCAGCCCCAGCATTTT
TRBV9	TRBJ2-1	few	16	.	CASSVGRGAIVNEQFF	TGTGCCAGCAGCGTAGGGAGGGGCGCAATCGTTAATGAGCAGTTCTTC
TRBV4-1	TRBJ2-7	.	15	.	CASGPGEFGSYEQYF	TGCGCCAGCGGGCCCGGGGAATTTGGGTCCTACGAGCAGTACTTC
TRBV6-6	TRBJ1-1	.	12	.	CASSYHSLEAFF	TGTGCCAGCAGTTACCATAGCTTGGAAGCTTTCTTT
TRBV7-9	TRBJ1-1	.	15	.	CASSSVPGQRAEAFF	TGTGCCAGCAGCTCCGTCCCTGGACAGAGGGCTGAAGCTTTCTTT
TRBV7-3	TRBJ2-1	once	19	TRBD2	CASSPWTSGSRSSYNEQFF	TGTGCCAGCAGCCCCTGGACTAGCGGGTCCCGGAGCTCCTACAATGAGCAGTTCTTC
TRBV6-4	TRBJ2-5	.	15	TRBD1	CASSDDRASGETQYF	TGTGCCAGCAGTGACGACAGGGCCTCGGGGGAGACCCAGTACTTC
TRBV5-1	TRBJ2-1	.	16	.	CASSLGQGQTSNEQFF	TGCGCCAGCAGCTTGGGCCAGGGTCAGACTTCTAATGAGCAGTTCTTC
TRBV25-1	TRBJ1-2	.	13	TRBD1	CASQTGGQRGYTF	TGTGCCAGCCAAACAGGGGGACAGAGGGGCTACACCTTC
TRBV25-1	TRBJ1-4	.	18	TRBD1	CASSDLSGTGDYNEKLFF	TGTGCCAGCAGTGATCTCTCGGGGACAGGGGATTATAATGAAAAACTGTTTTTT
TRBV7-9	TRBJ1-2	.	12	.	CASSHLWRGYTF	TGTGCCAGCAGCCACCTGTGGAGGGGCTACACCTTC
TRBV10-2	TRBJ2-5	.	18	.	CASSDFPAGENLQETQYF	TGCGCCAGCAGTGACTTCCCCGCGGGCGAGAACTTACAAGAGACCCAGTACTTC
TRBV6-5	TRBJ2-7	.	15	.	CASRQRQGGSHEQYF	TGTGCCAGCAGGCAACGACAGGGAGGAAGCCACGAGCAGTACTTC
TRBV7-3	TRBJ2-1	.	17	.	CASSLLYPGSSYNEQFF	TGTGCCAGCAGCTTACTTTACCCGGGGAGCTCCTACAATGAGCAGTTCTTC
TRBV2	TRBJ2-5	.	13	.	CASRGRAVETQYF	TGTGCCAGCAGGGGCAGGGCGGTTGAGACCCAGTACTTC
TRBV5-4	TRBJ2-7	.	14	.	CASSLQGSSYEQYF	TGTGCCAGCAGCCTCCAGGGGAGCTCCTACGAGCAGTACTTC
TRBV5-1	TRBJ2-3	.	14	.	CASSLVQLTDTQYF	TGCGCCAGCAGCTTGGTTCAGTTGACAGATACGCAGTATTTT
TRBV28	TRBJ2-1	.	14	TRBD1	CASRSGGSYNEQFF	TGTGCCAGCAGGTCAGGGGGATCCTACAATGAGCAGTTCTTC
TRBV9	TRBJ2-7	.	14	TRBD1	CASSTGTAAYEQYF	TGTGCCAGCAGCACCGGGACAGCTGCCTACGAGCAGTACTTC
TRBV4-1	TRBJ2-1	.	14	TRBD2	CASSQVGGGNEQFF	TGCGCCAGCAGCCAAGTAGGCGGGGGCAATGAGCAGTTCTTC
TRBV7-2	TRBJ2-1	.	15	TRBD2	CASSLLAGPYNEQFF	TGTGCCAGCAGCTTATTAGCGGGACCTTACAATGAGCAGTTCTTC
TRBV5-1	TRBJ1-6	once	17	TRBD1	CASSTLGTGPGNSPLHF	TGCGCCAGCAGCACGCTAGGGACAGGGCCGGGGAATTCACCCCTCCACTTT
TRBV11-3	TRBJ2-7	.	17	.	CASSSRSGPTGGWEQYF	TGTGCCAGCAGCTCAAGGTCGGGACCCACCGGAGGGTGGGAGCAGTACTTC
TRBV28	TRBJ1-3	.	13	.	CASSPAVGNTIYF	TGTGCCAGCAGCCCAGCGGTGGGAAACACCATATATTTT